This T cell receptor beta chain was recovered during a study of early stage breast cancer tumors. Study results and limitations: Commonly generated sequences made up most enriched TCRB sequences shared between patients. Compared with adjacent normal breast tissue, tumors showed 2 to 3-fold greater T cell density and higher clonality.

V dropped 5 bases and J dropped 5; count of bases not matched to a gene: 7. In germline, CDR1 is ENHRY, CDR2 SYGVKD. The CDR3 loop spans 15 amino acids. In the case of this clone: The target antigen is unknown.

Blood replicates held 0.5 ug DNA, tumor or normal breast roughly 1.5 ug, two each. Here immunoSEQ multiplex PCR was the method, and the copy in TCRdb shows in-frame clones only, minus some. The table lists more than 55,000 clones, roughly 80% of them singletons. This chain uses TRBV10-3 with TRBJ2-5, with TRBD2 identical over 11 bases. Sequencing used blood. The receptor was derived from a young adult with breast cancer. DNA of the CDR3: TGTGCCATCAGTAAAACGGGACTAGCGGCTGAGACCCAGTACTTC. This sequence encodes CAISKTGLAAETQYF.